This is a list of T cell receptor beta chains from one sample in a study of blood T cell repertoires in COVID-19. Produced via immunoSEQ multiplex PCR; TCRdb's table is partial and in-frame only. The repertoire holds 100,000 to 150,000 clones, with roughly 74% as singletons. The specimen sequenced was peripheral blood. Receptor source: a man in his fifties or sixties with acute or convalescent COVID-19. The conserved cysteine and the conserved F or W are not part of the CDR3 here. Each record gives: CDR3 protein, V gene, J gene.

ASSIDHNRGTGYT,TRBV19,TRBJ1-2
ASRKKTGVSPLPTDTQY,TRBV11-2,TRBJ2-3
ASLQGRDGYT,TRBV10-1,TRBJ1-2
ASSMGQVDSGANVLT,TRBV2,TRBJ2-6
ASSQDSDSSGNTIY,TRBV4-1,TRBJ1-3
ASSYGQGNTEAF,TRBV5-1,TRBJ1-1
ASSLTFNTEAF,TRBV7-9,TRBJ1-1
ASSHRSLGDTEAF,TRBV3-1/TRBV3-2,TRBJ1-1
ASRTSGLLSYEQY,TRBV27,TRBJ2-7
ASSWTGSFDYGYT,TRBV6-5,TRBJ1-2
SVDGGEGLAGVRNEQF,TRBV29-1,TRBJ2-1
ASSPYLDRGQTEAF,TRBV3-1/TRBV3-2,TRBJ1-1
AWSQGSNQPQH,TRBV30,TRBJ1-5
ASTPGVGNQPQH,TRBV3-1/TRBV3-2,TRBJ1-5
ASSLAPADQGLSNQPQH,TRBV5-1,TRBJ1-5
AISESTVEGYT,TRBV10-3,TRBJ1-2
SVERTEAF,TRBV29-1,TRBJ1-1
SVEETGGPGELF,TRBV29-1,TRBJ2-2
ASSYGQNNSPLH,TRBV5-1,TRBJ1-6
AGGDRASNTEAF,TRBV6-5,TRBJ1-1
ASTRSGGAPDTQY,TRBV6-6,TRBJ2-3
ASSLGQTLRAEAF,TRBV5-1,TRBJ1-1
ASSPPSDRDGYT,TRBV18,TRBJ1-2
ASSLDPRLAGGNEQF,TRBV11-2,TRBJ2-1
ASSQKKGTVEKLF,TRBV4-2,TRBJ1-4
ASSSPMSGVGTQY,TRBV11-3,TRBJ2-5
ASRWGQGQAF,TRBV5-8,TRBJ1-1
ASSWTAGELF,TRBV11-2,TRBJ2-2
ASSLGQGGYGYT,TRBV7-9,TRBJ1-2
ASSTLLAGARAQY,TRBV19,TRBJ2-7
ASRDRLNSPLH,TRBV25-1,TRBJ1-6
ASSPIGSGTDTQY,TRBV18,TRBJ2-3
ASSPSGNTIY,TRBV2,TRBJ1-3
ASSRGLPPVYT,TRBV3-1/TRBV3-2,TRBJ1-2
ASSELGVNYGYT,TRBV6-1,TRBJ1-2
ASSLGTYEQY,TRBV7-6,TRBJ2-7
ASSQDVAGGRTEAF,TRBV4-1,TRBJ1-1
ASSSGGLAGGNNEQF,TRBV5-1,TRBJ2-1
ASSPGTSGTNQF,TRBV5-1,TRBJ2-1